This record concerns one TCR beta chain sequence. The antigen is unknown. Each CDR3 protein is one row after TCRdb ran MiXCR on the PCR reads. The data contain roughly 25,000 distinct CDR3 sequences, 51% of them singletons. The data were obtained in a study of vaccination and CD4 T cells after COVID-19. Study information: Two doses of either BNT162b2 or mRNA-1273 vaccine went to participants. Post-COVID samples had a sampling time that fell a median roughly 92 days after diagnosis (range 35 to 161). Study-level results: Median numbers of SARS-CoV-2-reactive clonotypes increased from approximately 23 to 38 (not a significant change). There were relatively few convalescent patients studied, and there were no early post-infection timepoints.

Per germline, CDR1 SGHVS and CDR2 FQNEAQ. The CDR3 is 17 residues long. Trimming at V came to 1 base and at J to 2 bases, leaving 5 bases not matched to a gene. The source was CD4+ T cells from blood, collected before SARS-CoV-2 vaccination. The chain carries TRBV7-8 and TRBJ1-6; TRBD1 matches at 7 bases. The receptor was isolated from a human donor who had recovered from COVID-19. CDR3 DNA: TGTGCCAGCAGCTTAGACGGAGGGGGCGCCTATAATTCACCCCTCCACTTT. Amino acids: CASSLDGGGAYNSPLHF.